This TCR beta chain appears in the sequencing data of a study of blood T cell repertoires in COVID-19. Across the study: Collection of acute and convalescent COVID-19 samples took place in the United States, Italy and Spain. PBMCs, B-cell-depleted T cells, or T cells were the source of the cDNA or gDNA that made up the material.

The CDR3 length is 16 residues. The V gene's germline CDR1 is MRHNA and CDR2 SNTAGT. V was clipped by 4 bases and J by 3 bases; unmatched bases: 9. In the study's own analysis: Reference gene primer amplification gave estimated nucleated cell counts. Repertoires were generated with immunoSEQ multiplex PCR, while TCRdb's copy carries only in-frame clones and drops some. Clonal size and the V and J genes are those of that table, whereas D and trimming came from the DNA. The sample has over 95,000 clones, 81% seen once. The chain carries TRBV6-4 and TRBJ2-3; 8 positions match TRBD1. Input material: peripheral blood. This clonotype was obtained from a human donor in a cohort sampled during active COVID-19. The CDR3 coding sequence is TGTGCCAGCAGTGGTGCAGGGGGCTTGGGGACAGATACGCAGTATTTT. It translates to CASSGAGGLGTDTQYF.